This record concerns one T cell receptor beta chain sequence. The data belong to a study of shared clonotypes between healthy human individuals. CD45RO-negative, CCR7-selected cells formed the naive CD8 fraction, which excluded terminally differentiated effector memory CD45RA+ cells. This CDR3 region has 12 residues. The V end was cut by 6 bases, the J end by 7 bases, with 13 bases between. Germline V gene data show CDR1 as LNHDA and CDR2 as SQIVND (reference sequence). The repertoire was sequenced with immunoSEQ multiplex PCR; TCRdb's copy has only in-frame clones and lacks some. The profile shows a few hundred thousand clones, around 95% of them singletons.

The sample taken for sequencing was naive CD8+ T cells sorted from blood. The sequence was obtained from a woman in her 30s in good health. This sequence joins TRBV19 and TRBJ2-7; possibly TRBD2 for D (6 bases). CDR3 amino acids: CASRGGLGEQYF. In nucleotides, the CDR3 is TGTGCCAGTAGAGGAGGGTTGGGGGAGCAGTACTTC.